These 29 T cell receptor beta chains were all obtained from the same sample, sequenced in a study of T cell repertoires in cytomegalovirus infection. TCRdb re-derived calls from the reads in MiXCR, one entry per CDR3 protein. The sample has roughly 200,000 distinct CDR3 sequences, approximately 18% seen once. Sample: CD8+ T cells from PBMCs. Receptors were obtained from a human donor in good health (CMV status not recorded). Some clones in this sample may be carry-over from other donors' samples.

This clonotype was counted between two and nine times. V is TRBV19 and J is TRBJ1-6; D not certain. Deletions cut 1 base from V and 7 bases from J, with 17 bases between. This CDR3 region has 17 residues. Germline V gene lookup returns CDR1 LNHDA and CDR2 SQIVND (reference sequence). The CDR3 bases are TGTGCCAGTAGTATAGGGGCCGGCCAAATGGAGAATTCACCCCTCCACTTT. Its translation: CASSIGAGQMENSPLHF. Full variable domain (rest looked up from reference TRBV19 and TRBJ1-6): DGGITQSPKYLFRKEGQNVTLSCEQNLNHDAMYWYRQDPGQGLRLIYYSQIVNDFQKGDIAEGYSVSREKKESFPLTVTSAQKNPTAFYLCASSIGAGQMENSPLHFGNGTRLTVT.

The chain employs TRBV7-2 and TRBJ2-7; 10 nucleotides match TRBD1. V was clipped by 4 bases and J by 6 bases; unmatched bases: 6. There are 14 residues in the CDR3. CDR1 is SGHTA, CDR2 FQGNSA, per germline. The CDR3: CASSYGQGGREQYF. The CDR3 DNA reads TGTGCCAGCAGCTATGGACAGGGGGGACGCGAGCAGTACTTC.

The chain combines TRBV7-6 with TRBJ2-1; D not resolved. This CDR3 comprises 12 residues. CDR1 and CDR2 from the germline V gene are SGHVS and FNYEAQ. The V end was cut by 5 bases, the J end by 6 bases, with 8 bases between. CDR3 residues: CASSRTSNEQFF. CDR3 nucleotides: TGTGCCAGCAGCCGCACCAGCAATGAGCAGTTCTTC.

The chain joins TRBV12-3 or TRBV12-4 to TRBJ2-7, with TRBD2 as a possible D gene (6 bases). V lost 2 bases and J 0 bases, leaving 11 bases between the germline ends. CDR3 length: 15 residues. The CDR3 loop is CASSLLGGPSYEQYF. DNA of the CDR3: TGTGCCAGCAGTTTACTCGGGGGTCCCTCCTACGAGCAGTACTTC.

The chain has TRBV6-2 or TRBV6-3 and TRBJ1-1; tentative D call: TRBD1 (5 bases). Looked up from germline, CDR1 is MNHEY and CDR2 is SVGEGT. The CDR3 runs to 13 residues. Trimming stripped 0 bases from V and 4 bases from J, with 6 bases between. The CDR3 nucleotides are TGTGCCAGCAGTTACTCTGGGGGCACTGAAGCTTTCTTT. As protein: CASSYSGGTEAFF.

Turning to this clonotype: A much larger clone differs by one base, so this may be a read error. The genes are TRBV7-9 and TRBJ1-4; D might be TRBD1 (5 bases). V lost 0 bases to trimming and J lost 7 bases, with 12 bases between them. This CDR3 is built from 15 residues. The germline V gene has CDR1 SEHNR and CDR2 FQNEAQ (reference sequence). In DNA form, the CDR3 reads TGTGCCAGCAGCTTAGCTACAAGGGGATTTGAAAAACTGTTTTTT. Its translation is CASSLATRGFEKLFF.

V usage is TRBV20-1 and J usage is TRBJ2-1; 7 bases align to TRBD2. The ends lost 2 bases at V and 0 bases at J; junction bases unmatched: 1. Per germline, CDR1 DFQATT and CDR2 SNEGSKA (reference sequence). The CDR3 runs to 14 residues. The CDR3 DNA reads as TGCAGTGCTAGAAGCGGGGCCTCCTACAATGAGCAGTTCTTC. It encodes CSARSGASYNEQFF.

This clonotype was found a few times. The J gene is TRBJ1-1, the V gene TRBV28, with D perhaps matching TRBD1 (5 bases). This CDR3 has 14 residues. Between the trimmed V and J ends, which lost 2 bases and 4 bases, there was a span of 11 bases. CDR1 MDHEN and CDR2 SYDVKM come from the germline V gene. CDR3 sequence reads: CASSLPYRTTEAFF. CDR3 DNA: TGTGCCAGCAGTTTACCTTACAGGACCACTGAAGCTTTCTTT.

This clonotype was detected a few times. CDR3 protein: CSALEGPRGGGGYTF. The DNA for the CDR3 is TGCAGTGCTTTAGAGGGGCCCCGGGGGGGTGGTGGCTACACCTTC. The chain is built from TRBV20-1 and TRBJ1-2, with D perhaps TRBD1 (5 bases). Per the germline V gene, CDR1 is DFQATT and CDR2 is SNEGSKA (reference sequence). The V gene lost 5 bases and the J gene lost 7 bases, with 23 bases spanning the gap. CDR3 length: 15 amino acids.

The chain has TRBV28 and TRBJ2-1; 7 positions match TRBD1. After removal of 2 bases from V and 7 bases from J, the junction contained 14 bases not matched to a gene. CDR3 size: 17 residues. The germline gives CDR1 MDHEN, CDR2 SYDVKM. The chain's CDR3 is CASSLPRQGIWRNEQFF. The CDR3 DNA reads TGTGCCAGCAGTTTACCTAGACAGGGAATCTGGAGGAATGAGCAGTTCTTC.

The table lists this clonotype with a few counts. This chain connects TRBV7-2 to TRBJ2-7, with TRBD1 matching over 7 bases. CDR1 and CDR2 from the germline V gene are SGHTA and FQGNSA. CDR3 length: 13 residues. V lost 6 bases to trimming and J lost 5 bases; unmatched junction nucleotides: 7. The CDR3 DNA reads as TGTGCCAGCAGTTCCACAGGGGTCCACGAGCAGTACTTC. Protein sequence: CASSSTGVHEQYF.

This clonotype has ten or more counts. This chain links TRBV7-2 with TRBJ1-2, with 10 bases matching TRBD1. Germline V CDR1 and CDR2: SGHTA, FQGNSA. Trimming at V came to 1 base and at J to 4 bases, leaving 9 bases not matched to a gene. The CDR3 length is 17 residues. CDR3 region: CASSLVLGTGVPYGYTF. CDR3 nucleotide sequence: TGTGCCAGCAGCTTAGTTCTGGGGACAGGGGTGCCCTATGGCTACACCTTC.

As DNA, the CDR3 is TGTGCCAGCAGTTTGTGGCGCGAAACCAACACAGATACGCAGTATTTT. As protein: CASSLWRETNTDTQYF. V gene TRBV28 combines with J gene TRBJ2-3; no clear D. The CDR3 spans 16 residues. The germline gives CDR1 MDHEN, CDR2 SYDVKM. Trimming left V 3 bases short and J 2 bases short, with 15 bases between. The complete variable domain, with remaining parts taken from reference TRBV28 and TRBJ2-3, reads DVKVTQSSRYLVKRTGEKVFLECVQDMDHENMFWYRQDPGLGLRLIYFSYDVKMKEKGDIPEGYSVSREKKERFSLILESASTNQTSMYLCASSLWRETNTDTQYFGPGTRLTVL.

This clonotype has a handful of counts. The chain is built from TRBV7-9 and TRBJ1-1, with D perhaps TRBD1 (5 bases). CDR1 is SEHNR, CDR2 FQNEAQ, per germline (reference sequence). With 3 bases removed from V and 1 base from J, the gap between germline ends came to 18 bases. CDR3 size: 17 residues. The CDR3 sequence: CASSFFPLRDWNTEAFF. CDR3 bases: TGTGCCAGCAGCTTTTTTCCCTTAAGGGACTGGAACACTGAAGCTTTCTTT.

This clonotype was counted ten times or more. The rearrangement joins TRBV6-2 or TRBV6-3 to TRBJ2-7, with a possible D match to TRBD1 (6 bases). CDR1 and CDR2 from the germline V gene are MNHEY and SVGEGT. The V end was cut by 5 bases, the J end by 0 bases, with 14 bases between. This CDR3 is 15 amino acids long. The CDR3 region has the DNA TGTGCCAGCAGTCCCCGACAGGATTCCTCCTACGAGCAGTACTTC. Translation gives CASSPRQDSSYEQYF.

The sample holds a few counts of this clonotype. The rearrangement links TRBV6-2 or TRBV6-3 to TRBJ1-1; weak D call: TRBD1 (6 bases). V gave up 7 bases and J gave up 5 bases, with 14 bases separating them. CDR3 length: 13 residues. Germline V lookup: CDR1 MNHEY, CDR2 SVGEGT. The DNA for the CDR3 is TGTGCCAGCACGCCTACAGGGCAAACTGAAGCTTTCTTT. It translates to CASTPTGQTEAFF.

This clonotype was seen a handful of times. The gene calls are TRBV2 and TRBJ1-1; 10 bases are shared with TRBD1. The CDR3 length is 17 residues. Germline-derived CDR1 and CDR2 are SNHLY and FYNNEI. V lost 1 base to trimming and J lost 2 bases; unmatched junction nucleotides: 7. In nucleotides, the CDR3 is TGTGCCAGCAGTGAAGATCGCATGACAGGGGGCAACACTGAAGCTTTCTTT. The encoded protein is CASSEDRMTGGNTEAFF.

The CDR3 sequence: CASSFTGAKEAFF. The CDR3 region has the DNA TGTGCCAGCAGTTTCACAGGGGCGAAGGAGGCTTTCTTT. The rearrangement joins TRBV12-3 or TRBV12-4 to TRBJ1-1; 7 bases map to TRBD1. Losses at the gene ends were 3 bases for V and 11 bases for J; bases not matched to a gene: 9. CDR3 length equals 13 residues.

With respect to this clonotype: Germline and junction disagree at one end, which may indicate a read error. The rearrangement uses TRBV7-9 and TRBJ2-5, with D perhaps matching TRBD1 (6 bases). Germline loops: CDR1 SEHNR, CDR2 FQNEAQ (reference sequence). The CDR3 sequence is 14 residues long. The CDR3 nucleotides read TGTGCCAACAGCTTAAAGGACAGCCAAGAGACCCAGTACTTC. It encodes CANSLKDSQETQYF.

The DNA of the CDR3 is TGCGCCAGCAGCAATCGACACCAGCCTACTAATGAAAAACTGTTTTTT. Translating it yields CASSNRHQPTNEKLFF. The rearrangement joins TRBV4-1 to TRBJ1-4, with D unclear. V lost 5 bases to trimming and J lost 2 bases, with 15 bases between them. Germline V gene sequence: CDR1 MGHRA, CDR2 YSYEKL. This CDR3 has 16 amino acids.

The chain carries TRBV28 and TRBJ2-3, with 8 bases lining up with TRBD1. The CDR3 extends over 16 amino acids. Trimming cost V 8 bases and J 3 bases; bases outside gene matches: 13. CDR1 is MDHEN, CDR2 SYDVKM, per germline. The CDR3 region is CASLSGQGWSTDTQYF. CDR3 DNA: TGTGCCAGCCTCTCAGGACAGGGATGGAGTACAGATACGCAGTATTTT.

About this clonotype itself: This clone may be a read error of a much larger clone one base away. This chain joins TRBV7-6 and TRBJ2-1, with D possibly called TRBD1 or TRBD2 (6 bases each). The CDR3 extends over 14 amino acids. Germline V gene lookup returns CDR1 SGHVS and CDR2 FNYEAQ. Trimming removed 1 base from V and 8 bases from J, with 12 bases in between. The CDR3 reads CASSLGRGGDEQFF. The CDR3 nucleotides are TGTGCCAGCAGCTTAGGCAGGGGAGGCGATGAGCAGTTCTTC.

The genes are TRBV29-1 and TRBJ2-1; 8 nucleotides align to TRBD2. Germline CDR1 SQVTM, CDR2 ANQGSEA. CDR3 length: 14 residues. Unmatched junction bases numbered 6, after V lost 5 bases and J lost 3 bases. CDR3 region: CSVLTGLDYNEQFF. Here the CDR3 DNA reads TGCAGCGTTCTGACGGGACTAGACTACAATGAGCAGTTCTTC.

V gene TRBV12-3 or TRBV12-4 combines with J gene TRBJ1-1, with 8 bases lining up with TRBD1. The CDR3 covers 15 residues. V lost 5 bases to trimming and J lost 6 bases; unmatched junction nucleotides: 11. The CDR3 nucleotides are TGTGCCAGCAGTCCGACAGGGGAAGGGTTAGCTGAAGCTTTCTTT. This codes for CASSPTGEGLAEAFF.

This clonotype was recorded many times. The chain couples TRBV3-1 to TRBJ2-1; 10 bases map to TRBD1. After removal of 1 base from V and 7 bases from J, the junction contained 10 bases not matched to a gene. Germline V gene sequence: CDR1 LGHDT, CDR2 YNNKEL (reference sequence). The CDR3 is made up of 17 amino acids. The CDR3 reads CASSQAGTGERVNEQFF. CDR3 sequence (DNA): TGTGCCAGCAGCCAAGCCGGGACAGGGGAGCGCGTGAATGAGCAGTTCTTC.

This clonotype was seen a handful of times. The chain employs TRBV7-3 and TRBJ2-1; D remains ambiguous. V was cut by 4 bases and J by 9 bases, with 16 bases left in between. CDR1 and CDR2 (germline): SGHTA, FQGTGA. The CDR3 is 14 amino acids. The CDR3 region is CASSSLEIVGEQFF. The CDR3 nucleotides are TGTGCCAGCAGCTCCCTAGAAATTGTCGGTGAGCAGTTCTTC.

This clonotype has more than one count but fewer than ten. J is TRBJ1-2 and V is TRBV28; D gene uncertain. The germline V and J ends were trimmed by 3 bases and 4 bases, with 9 bases remaining between them. Germline CDR1 reads MDHEN; CDR2 reads SYDVKM. The CDR3 consists of 13 residues. CDR3 amino acids: CASSFSVIYGYTF. The CDR3 DNA follows: TGTGCCAGCAGTTTTTCAGTGATCTATGGCTACACCTTC.

This clonotype was recorded once. The rearrangement joins TRBV6-2 or TRBV6-3 to TRBJ2-3; 10 nucleotides line up with TRBD2. Germline assignment: CDR1 MNHEY and CDR2 SVGEGT. The CDR3 loop spans 16 amino acids. Trimming at V came to 2 bases and at J to 6 bases, leaving 8 bases not matched to a gene. DNA of the CDR3: TGTGCCAGCAGTTACGAGCGGGGGGGCCAGGCCGATACGCAGTATTTT. Translating it yields CASSYERGGQADTQYF.

Only a few counts were recorded for this clonotype. This chain connects TRBV13 to TRBJ1-4; 10 nucleotides align to TRBD1. The germline CDR1 and CDR2 sequences are PRHDT and FYEKMQ (reference sequence). This CDR3 contains 15 residues. Trimming cost V 5 bases and J 5 bases; bases outside gene matches: 5. The CDR3 DNA reads as TGTGCCAGCAGCATGGGACAGGGGTTCAATGAAAAACTGTTTTTT. It codes for CASSMGQGFNEKLFF.